These T cell receptor beta chains were read from a single sample in a study of T cells in Graves' hyperthyroidism and ophthalmopathy. Each CDR3 protein gets one entry after TCRdb re-called the multiplex PCR reads with MiXCR. The sample has more than 150,000 distinct CDR3 sequences, approximately 15% seen once. The sequencing sample was made of blood. Every receptor here comes from a woman between 50 and 59 years old with Graves' hyperthyroidism. Both conserved end residues are part of each CDR3. D genes are given only for firm matches. The size entry is marked missing in some rows and otherwise reads once, few, many or a size class.

TRBV12-3/TRBV12-4	many	-	TRBJ2-2	TGTGCCAGCAGTCGACAGGGGGCTAGCGGGGAAGCCGGGGAGCTGTTTTTT	CASSRQGASGEAGELFF
TRBV15	many	-	TRBJ1-1	TGTGCCACCGCGGCCTCCGTCCACACTGAAGCTTTCTTT	CATAASVHTEAFF
TRBV7-6	many	-	TRBJ2-5	TGTGCCAGCAGCCACAGCAGGGGTGAGACCCAGTACTTC	CASSHSRGETQYF
TRBV5-1	many	-	TRBJ2-1	TGCGCCAGCAGCTCGGGGGCAGGGGGCTACAATGAGCAGTTCTTC	CASSSGAGGYNEQFF
TRBV5-1	few	-	TRBJ1-2	TGCGCCAGCAGCACGAGCGGGGAAGTGGACTATGGCTACACCTTC	CASSTSGEVDYGYTF
TRBV28	many	-	TRBJ1-6	TGTGCCAGCAGTCCTACAGGGTCGATATATAATTCACCCCTCCACTTT	CASSPTGSIYNSPLHF
TRBV29-1	many	TRBD1	TRBJ1-1	TGCAGCACCACCGGGACAGGGCTCACTGAAGCTTTCTTT	CSTTGTGLTEAFF
TRBV4-1	many	TRBD2	TRBJ2-1	TGCGCCAGCAGCCCGGCCGGGAGGAAAAACAATGAGCAGTTCTTC	CASSPAGRKNNEQFF
TRBV19	many	-	TRBJ2-1	TGTGCCAGTAGTATGAGAGTGGGTAATGAGCAGTTCTTC	CASSMRVGNEQFF
TRBV12-3/TRBV12-4	many	-	TRBJ1-1	TGTGCCAGCAGTTTCCTTCCGAGAGTCGGTTTCTTT	CASSFLPRVGFF
TRBV20-1	-	-	TRBJ1-2	TGCAGTGCTAGAGATAGGGGAGGAATAAACTATGGCTACACCTTC	CSARDRGGINYGYTF
TRBV6-2/TRBV6-3	-	TRBD1	TRBJ2-5	TGTGCCAGCAGCGTTCAGACAGGGTCCCAAGAGACCCAGTACTTC	CASSVQTGSQETQYF
TRBV3-1	many	TRBD2	TRBJ2-5	TGTGCCAGCGCGCTAGCGGGGGATCAAGAGACCCAGTACTTC	CASALAGDQETQYF
TRBV24-1	once	-	TRBJ1-5	TGTGCCACCAGTGACGTTCAGGGGAATCAGCCCCAGCATTTT	CATSDVQGNQPQHF
TRBV5-1	many	-	TRBJ1-1	TGCGCCAGCAGCTTGAACAGGGAGGACACTGAAGCTTTCTTT	CASSLNREDTEAFF
TRBV27	many	-	TRBJ1-1	TGTGCCAGCAGTTTAATTTGGGGACAGAACACTGAAGCTTTCTTT	CASSLIWGQNTEAFF
TRBV19	many	TRBD1	TRBJ1-1	TGTGCCAGTAGTATATTTACAGGGGGCCCTGAAGCTTTCTTT	CASSIFTGGPEAFF
TRBV14	-	-	TRBJ1-2	TGTGCCAGCAGCCAGACCGCTAACTATGGCTACACCTTC	CASSQTANYGYTF
TRBV20-1	many	-	TRBJ1-1	TGCAGTGCTAGAGGTGTGATCAGTAAGAACACTGAAGCTTTCTTT	CSARGVISKNTEAFF
TRBV15	many	TRBD2	TRBJ2-7	TGTGCCACCAGCTTCTGGACTAGCGGGGGGGCCTACGAGCAGTACTTC	CATSFWTSGGAYEQYF
TRBV4-1	-	-	TRBJ2-7	TGCGCCAGCAGCCAAGGCCAGGGGGGGACCTACGAGCAGTACTTC	CASSQGQGGTYEQYF